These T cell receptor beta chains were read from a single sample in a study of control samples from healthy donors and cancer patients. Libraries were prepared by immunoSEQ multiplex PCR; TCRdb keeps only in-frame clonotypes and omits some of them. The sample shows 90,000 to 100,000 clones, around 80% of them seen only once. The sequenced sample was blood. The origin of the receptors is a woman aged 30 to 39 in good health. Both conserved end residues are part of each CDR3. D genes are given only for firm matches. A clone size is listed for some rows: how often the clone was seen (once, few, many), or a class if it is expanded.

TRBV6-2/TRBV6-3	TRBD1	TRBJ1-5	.	TGTGCCAGCAGCAAAACCGGGACAGGGGGCGGTCAGCCCCAGCATTTT	CASSKTGTGGGQPQHF
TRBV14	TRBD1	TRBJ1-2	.	TGTGCCAGCAGCCAGAGCAGGGGGAATGGCTACACCTTC	CASSQSRGNGYTF
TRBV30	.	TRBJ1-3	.	TGTGCCTGCCGGAGCGTCTCTGGAAACACCATATATTTT	CACRSVSGNTIYF
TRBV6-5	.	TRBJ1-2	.	TGTGCCAGCAGCGACCGGGACCGAACCCTCTATGGCTACACCTTC	CASSDRDRTLYGYTF
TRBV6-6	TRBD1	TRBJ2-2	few	TGTGCCGCCCGGGGACAGGGGAACACCGGGGAGCTGTTTTTT	CAARGQGNTGELFF
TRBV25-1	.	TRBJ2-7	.	TGTGCCAGCAGGGCCCCGGGACGGAGCTCCTACGAGCAGTACTTC	CASRAPGRSSYEQYF
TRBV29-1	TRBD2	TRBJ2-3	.	TGCAGCGTTGATCAGAGACTAGCGGGCACAGATACGCAGTATTTT	CSVDQRLAGTDTQYF
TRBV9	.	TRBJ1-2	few	TGTGCCAGCAGCTTACATGGGCAGGCGGGGGGCTACACCTTC	CASSLHGQAGGYTF
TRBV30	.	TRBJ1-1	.	TGTGCCTGGAGTTCGCGGGGGTCGTGGACTGAAGCTTTCTTT	CAWSSRGSWTEAFF
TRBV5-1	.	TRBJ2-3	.	TGCGCCAGCAGCTTGAAGGCCCCGGATACGCAGTATTTT	CASSLKAPDTQYF
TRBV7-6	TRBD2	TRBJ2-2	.	TGTGCCAGCAGCTTAGTTACGGGAGGCACCGGGGAGCTGTTTTTT	CASSLVTGGTGELFF
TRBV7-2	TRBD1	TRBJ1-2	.	TGTGCCAGCAGCTTTGGGGGAAAGGGACAGGAGACATATGGCTACACCTTC	CASSFGGKGQETYGYTF
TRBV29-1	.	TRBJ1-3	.	TGCAGCGTTGAGGGATTACGGAACACCATATATTTT	CSVEGLRNTIYF
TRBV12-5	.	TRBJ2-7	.	TGTGCTAGTGGTTTGGACGTACCTGGAGAGCAGTACTTC	CASGLDVPGEQYF
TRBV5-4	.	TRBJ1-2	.	TGTGCCAGCAGCTACGACAGGTTGAACTATGGCTACACCTTC	CASSYDRLNYGYTF
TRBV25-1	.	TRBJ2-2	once	TGTGCCGGCAGTGGCCCTACAGGGAACACCGGGGAGCTGTTTTTT	CAGSGPTGNTGELFF
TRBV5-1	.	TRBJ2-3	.	TGCGCCAGCAGCTTGAGAGCGGGTAGCACAGATACGCAGTATTTT	CASSLRAGSTDTQYF
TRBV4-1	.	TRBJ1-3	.	TGCGCCAGCAGCCAAACGCAGGACTCTGGAAACACCATATATTTT	CASSQTQDSGNTIYF
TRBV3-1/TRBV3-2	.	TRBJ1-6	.	TGTGCCAGCAGCCACGGGACTCCAAATTCACCCCTCCACTTT	CASSHGTPNSPLHF
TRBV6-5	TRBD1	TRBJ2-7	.	TGTGCCACTTCCGGGACAGGGCCCTACGAGCAGTACTTC	CATSGTGPYEQYF
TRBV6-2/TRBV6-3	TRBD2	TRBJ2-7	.	TGTGCCAGCAGTCAGACTAGCGGAGGCGAGCAGTACTTC	CASSQTSGGEQYF
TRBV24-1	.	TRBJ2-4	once	TGTGCCACCAGTGATTTCCTGGGGAGCGCCAATAACATTCAGTACTTC	CATSDFLGSANNIQYF
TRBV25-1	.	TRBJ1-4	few	TGTGCCAGCAGTGAACCTTCAGGGAATCACGAAAAACTGTTTTTT	CASSEPSGNHEKLFF
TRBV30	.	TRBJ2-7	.	TGTGCCTGGAGTAGCAGGGACGAGCAGTACTTC	CAWSSRDEQYF
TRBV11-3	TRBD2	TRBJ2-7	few	TGTGCCAGCAGCCGGCGGGGGTCCGGCGAGCAGTACTTC	CASSRRGSGEQYF
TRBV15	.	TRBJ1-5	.	TGTGCCACCAGCAGAGACGGACCTGGGCAGCCCCAGCATTTT	CATSRDGPGQPQHF
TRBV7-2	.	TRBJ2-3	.	TGTGCCAGCAGCGCCCACGGAACAGATACGCAGTATTTT	CASSAHGTDTQYF
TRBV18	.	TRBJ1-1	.	TGTGCCAGCTCACCAAGGGACACTATGAACACTGAAGCTTTCTTT	CASSPRDTMNTEAFF
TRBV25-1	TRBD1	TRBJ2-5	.	TGTGCCAGCAGAGACAGGGGGTTAAGGGAGACCCAGTACTTC	CASRDRGLRETQYF
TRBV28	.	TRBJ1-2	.	TGTGCCAGCATCCCTCCCTCCGGTGGTGGCTACACCTTC	CASIPPSGGGYTF
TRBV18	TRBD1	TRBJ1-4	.	TGTGCCAGCTCACCAAGACAGGGCTCTGAAAAACTGTTTTTT	CASSPRQGSEKLFF
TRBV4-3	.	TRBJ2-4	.	TGCGCCAGCAGCCAATCAAGGGGTACCAAAAACATTCAGTACTTC	CASSQSRGTKNIQYF
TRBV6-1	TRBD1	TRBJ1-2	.	TGTGCCAGCAGTGAACGACAGGGGTCTGGCTACACCTTC	CASSERQGSGYTF
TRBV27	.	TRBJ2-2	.	TGTGCCAGCAGTATAAGACCGAGCACGGGGGAGCTGTTTTTT	CASSIRPSTGELFF
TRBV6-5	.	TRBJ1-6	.	TGTGCCAGCAACGGGGCAGGAAATTCACCCCTCCACTTT	CASNGAGNSPLHF
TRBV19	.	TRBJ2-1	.	TGTGCCAGTAGCCCGACCTCCGGGACGGACTCCTACAATGAGCAGTTCTTC	CASSPTSGTDSYNEQFF
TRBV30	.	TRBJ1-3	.	TGTGCCTGGAGTGTACCGAATGGAAACACCATATATTTT	CAWSVPNGNTIYF
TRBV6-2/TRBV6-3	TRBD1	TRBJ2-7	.	TGTGCCAGCAGTTCTATACAGGGGGTCCACGAGCAGTACTTC	CASSSIQGVHEQYF
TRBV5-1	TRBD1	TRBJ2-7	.	TGCGCCAGCAGCTCGACACCTAGGGGGCTCGGCGAGCAGTACTTC	CASSSTPRGLGEQYF
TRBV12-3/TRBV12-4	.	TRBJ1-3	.	TGTGCCAGCGTGGGCGTCTCTGGAAACACCATATATTTT	CASVGVSGNTIYF
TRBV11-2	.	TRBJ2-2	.	TGTGCCAGCAGCTTAGGACGGGTGAACACCGGGGAGCTGTTTTTT	CASSLGRVNTGELFF
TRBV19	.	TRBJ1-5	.	TGTGCCAGTAGTTTGATATGGGGCAATCAGCCCCAGCATTTT	CASSLIWGNQPQHF
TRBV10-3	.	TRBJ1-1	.	TGTGCCATCTCGGGGAGCGGGGGCACTGAAGCTTTCTTT	CAISGSGGTEAFF
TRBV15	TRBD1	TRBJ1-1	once	TGTGCCACCAGCAGGAAGGGGACAGGGGAGAACACTGAAGCTTTCTTT	CATSRKGTGENTEAFF
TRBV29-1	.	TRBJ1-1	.	TGCAGGACCTCGGAGCCGGGTGACACTGAAGCTTTCTTT	CRTSEPGDTEAFF
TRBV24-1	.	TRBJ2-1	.	TGTGCCGCGGGACAGTACAATGAGCAGTTCTTC	CAAGQYNEQFF
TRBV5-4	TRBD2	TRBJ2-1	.	TGTGCCAGCAGCACGACTAGCAACAATGAGCAGTTCTTC	CASSTTSNNEQFF
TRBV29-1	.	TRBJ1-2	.	TGCAGCGTCCCGCCTACAGACACCTATGGCTACACCTTC	CSVPPTDTYGYTF
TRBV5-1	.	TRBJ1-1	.	TGCGCCAGCAGCCCGCGGAGGGTTTTCGGCACTGAAGCTTTCTTT	CASSPRRVFGTEAFF
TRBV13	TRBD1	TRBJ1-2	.	TGTGCCAGCAGCTCGGAGGTCTGGCCAGGGGGGAACTATGGCTACACCTTC	CASSSEVWPGGNYGYTF
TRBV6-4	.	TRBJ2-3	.	TGTGCCAGCAGGGGGGCCCGGTCGGCAGATACGCAGTATTTT	CASRGARSADTQYF
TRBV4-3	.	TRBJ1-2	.	TGCGCCAGCAGCCAAGTTGGGGTCAGCCTCTATGGCTACACCTTC	CASSQVGVSLYGYTF
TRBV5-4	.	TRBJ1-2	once	TGTGCCAGCAGTGGCAGGGATTCTGGCTACACCTTC	CASSGRDSGYTF
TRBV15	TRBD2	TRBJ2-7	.	TGTGCCACCAGCAGACCGGGACTAAAATACGAGCAGTACTTC	CATSRPGLKYEQYF
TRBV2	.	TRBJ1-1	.	TGTGCCAGCAGTGAAGGGGTAGGGTCACGAATGAACACTGAAGCTTTCTTT	CASSEGVGSRMNTEAFF